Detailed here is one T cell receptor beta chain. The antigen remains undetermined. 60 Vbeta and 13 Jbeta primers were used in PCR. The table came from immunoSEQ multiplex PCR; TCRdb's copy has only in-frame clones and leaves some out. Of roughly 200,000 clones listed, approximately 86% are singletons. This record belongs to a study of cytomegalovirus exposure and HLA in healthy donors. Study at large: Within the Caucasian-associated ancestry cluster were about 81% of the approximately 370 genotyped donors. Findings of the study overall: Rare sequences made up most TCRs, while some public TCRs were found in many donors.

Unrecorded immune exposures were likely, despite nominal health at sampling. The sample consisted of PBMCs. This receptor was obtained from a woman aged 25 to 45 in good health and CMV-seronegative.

CDR3 bases: TGCGCCAGCAGCCAGCCGACAGGGGGTACGTACGAGCAGTACTTC. It encodes CASSQPTGGTYEQYF. The chain recombines TRBV4-1 with TRBJ2-7, with TRBD1 matching over 9 bases. Germline V gene sequence: CDR1 MGHRA, CDR2 YSYEKL. The CDR3 runs to 15 residues. V dropped 3 bases and J dropped 4; count of bases not matched to a gene: 7.